The next 12 T cell receptor beta chains were all read from a single sample in a study of cytomegalovirus exposure and HLA in healthy donors (dated by TCRdb to the late 2010s). The library was prepared using the immunoSEQ multiplex PCR assay. For the multiplex PCR, a mixture combining 60 forward primers for TCR Vbeta segments and 13 reverse primers for TCR Jbeta segments was used. The immuneACCESS repertoire file appears here via TCRdb, limited to in-frame rearrangements. These files lack a portion of the clones; in checked studies, under half of the deficit traces to unresolved V genes, and the cause of the others is not known. The sample records about 140,000 clones, more than 75% of which are singletons. Around 3% of the sample rests with the top ten. Material: PBMCs. These receptors all come from a young man in good health and CMV-seropositive.

V and J are TRBV27 and TRBJ2-2; TRBD1 aligns across 7 bases. In germline, CDR1 is MNHEY, CDR2 SMNVEV (reference sequence). The CDR3 covers 13 residues. Trimming cost V 3 bases and J 6 bases; bases outside gene matches: 1. Here the CDR3 DNA reads TGTGCCAGCAGTTTCCAGGGGGCCGGGGAGCTGTTTTTT. It codes for CASSFQGAGELFF.

The chain recombines TRBV28 with TRBJ2-3; 12 bases agree with TRBD2. The V gene's germline CDR1 is MDHEN and CDR2 SYDVKM. The CDR3 loop spans 18 amino acids. Unmatched junction bases numbered 10, after V lost 4 bases and J lost 2 bases. CDR3 loop: CASSSIGASGRATDTQYF. As DNA, the CDR3 is TGTGCCAGCAGTTCCATAGGGGCTAGCGGGAGGGCCACAGATACGCAGTATTTT. Drawing the rest from reference TRBV28 and TRBJ2-3, the complete variable domain is DVKVTQSSRYLVKRTGEKVFLECVQDMDHENMFWYRQDPGLGLRLIYFSYDVKMKEKGDIPEGYSVSREKKERFSLILESASTNQTSMYLCASSSIGASGRATDTQYFGPGTRLTVL.

The chain recombines TRBV28 with TRBJ2-7; TRBD1 aligns across 11 bases. V lost 6 bases and J lost 5; bases outside the gene matches: 6. This CDR3 comprises 14 residues. Germline V CDR1 and CDR2: MDHEN, SYDVKM. CDR3 nucleotides: TGTGCCAGCAGAAGGGGACAGGGGGTCCACGAGCAGTACTTC. Its protein is CASRRGQGVHEQYF.

In this sample, this clone turned up a few times. The CDR3 DNA follows: TGTGCCAGCAGCGGGGGTAGGGGAGGGCTCTACGAGCAGTACTTC. Amino acid sequence: CASSGGRGGLYEQYF. The chain uses TRBV5-6 and TRBJ2-7, with 7 bases fitting TRBD2. This CDR3 comprises 15 residues. The trim removed 4 bases at V and 3 bases at J, leaving 10 bases unmatched. Per germline, CDR1 SGHDT and CDR2 YYEEEE.

A single count supports this clone. The CDR3 bases are TGTGCCAGTAGTCCCGTTTCAACAGAACCAGATACGCAGTATTTT. It specifies CASSPVSTEPDTQYF. The rearrangement joins TRBV19 to TRBJ2-3; D call uncertain. The germline V gene encodes CDR1 LNHDA and CDR2 SQIVND (reference sequence). V dropped 5 bases and J dropped 4 bases, with 16 bases sitting between them. The CDR3 runs 15 residues.

The table lists this clone with a few counts. The V call is TRBV19, the J call TRBJ1-5, with D hard to call. V gave up 5 bases and J gave up 5 bases, with 10 bases separating them. Germline V CDR1 and CDR2: LNHDA, SQIVND (reference sequence). The CDR3 is 13 amino acids. CDR3 protein: CASSEQTHQPQHF. The CDR3 region has the DNA TGTGCCAGTAGTGAACAGACACATCAGCCCCAGCATTTT.

CDR3 sequence: CASCPGTDSDEQFF. The CDR3 coding sequence is TGCGCCAGCTGCCCCGGGACAGACAGCGATGAGCAGTTCTTC. The chain couples TRBV5-1 to TRBJ2-1; 7 nucleotides agree with TRBD1. Trimming took 7 bases from V and 8 from J; bases not matched to a gene: 12. Germline values: CDR1 SGHRS, CDR2 YFSETQ. The CDR3 loop spans 14 amino acids.

V and J are TRBV29-1 and TRBJ2-7; 12 bases agree with TRBD2. Germline CDR1 and CDR2: SQVTM and ANQGSEA. J gave up 7 bases and V 6 bases, and 10 bases lay outside the gene matches. The CDR3 is 14 residues long. CDR3 protein: CSVRSSGRASEQYF. The CDR3 DNA reads TGCAGCGTCCGTTCTAGCGGGAGGGCCAGTGAGCAGTACTTC.

The DNA for the CDR3 is TGTGCCAGCAGAGCCCTAGCATCCTACAATGAGCAGTTCTTC. The encoded protein is CASRALASYNEQFF. V is TRBV2 and J is TRBJ2-1, with a possible D match to TRBD2 (5 bases). This CDR3 comprises 14 residues. Trimming removed 6 bases from V and 1 base from J, with 10 bases in between. Germline V CDR1 and CDR2: SNHLY, FYNNEI.

The V call is TRBV7-2, the J call TRBJ2-7; D may be TRBD2 (7 bases). V lost 11 bases, J lost 0 bases, and 17 bases lay in between. This CDR3 spans 14 amino acids. Germline CDR1 SGHTA, CDR2 FQGNSA. This chain's CDR3 is CAGRGGGPSYEQYF. The DNA of the CDR3 is TGTGCCGGGCGAGGGGGGGGGCCCTCCTACGAGCAGTACTTC. Using reference TRBV7-2 and TRBJ2-7 for the parts outside the CDR3, the full variable domain is GAGVSQSPSNKVTEKGKDVELRCDPISGHTALYWYRQSLGQGLEFLIYFQGNSAPDKSGLPSDRFSAERTGGSVSTLTIQRTQQEDSAVYLCAGRGGGPSYEQYFGPGTRLTVT.

The chain couples TRBV6-5 to TRBJ1-1; D gene unclear. With 0 bases removed from V and 1 base from J, the gap between germline ends came to 9 bases. The CDR3 is made up of 15 amino acids. Germline V gene lookup returns CDR1 MNHEY and CDR2 SVGAGI. The CDR3 spells CASSYSGGRNTEAFF. CDR3 DNA sequence: TGTGCCAGCAGTTACTCGGGAGGGAGGAACACTGAAGCTTTCTTT.

The chain couples TRBV5-4 to TRBJ2-1; D perhaps matches TRBD2 (6 bases). Germline CDR1 is SGHNT and CDR2 is YYREEE (reference sequence). Trimming took off 2 bases at V and 7 bases at J, with 19 bases between the two ends. The CDR3 contains 16 residues. The CDR3 here is CASSFSGGLPRNEQFF. The CDR3 DNA follows: TGTGCCAGCAGCTTTTCCGGGGGACTCCCCAGGAATGAGCAGTTCTTC.